This is a list of T cell receptor beta chains from one sample in a study of CD8+ T cells in alopecia areata. TCRdb's copy holds only in-frame clones and misses some; the assay was immunoSEQ multiplex PCR. The table includes over 150,000 clones, roughly 56% detected once. Material for sequencing was CD8+ T cells sorted from blood. Receptors were obtained from a human donor in good health. CDR3s leave out the opening cysteine and the closing phenylalanine or tryptophan. The order of the fields is V gene, CDR3 protein.

TRBV5-6,ASSSLGGGSTDTQY
TRBV6-5,ASSLANQPQH
TRBV30,AWAGTENIQY
TRBV4-2,ASSPSGGGPESPLH
TRBV5-1,ASSPRPSEQF
TRBV7-6,ASSTIGDRDGNTEAF
TRBV5-6,ASSTEGGVGLRAYEQY
TRBV9,ASSTPGLQSLDTQY
TRBV30,AWSVIGNYGYT
TRBV30,AWSVGRTSSNNEQF